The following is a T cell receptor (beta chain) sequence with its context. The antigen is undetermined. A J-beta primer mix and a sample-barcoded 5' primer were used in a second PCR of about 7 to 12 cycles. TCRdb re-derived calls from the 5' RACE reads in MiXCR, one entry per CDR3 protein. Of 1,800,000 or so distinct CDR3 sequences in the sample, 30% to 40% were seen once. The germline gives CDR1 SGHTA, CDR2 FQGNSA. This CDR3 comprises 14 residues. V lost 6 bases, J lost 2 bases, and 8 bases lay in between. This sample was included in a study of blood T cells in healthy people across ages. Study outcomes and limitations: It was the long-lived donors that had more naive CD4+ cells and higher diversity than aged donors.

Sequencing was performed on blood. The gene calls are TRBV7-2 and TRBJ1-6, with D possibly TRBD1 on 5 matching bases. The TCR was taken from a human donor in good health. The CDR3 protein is CASRQTAYNSPLHF. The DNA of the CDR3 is TGTGCCAGCAGGCAGACAGCCTATAATTCACCCCTCCACTTT.